This TCR beta chain originates from a study of cytomegalovirus exposure and HLA in healthy donors. Study-level results: Common viral pathogens (according to a later analysis) appeared linked to several of the most significant clusters. Researchers counted about 150 TCR beta chains as cytomegalovirus-associated. Among TCR beta chains of equal frequency, HLA-associated ones were more clonally expanded in a later analysis.

This CDR3 is 15 amino acids long. V was clipped by 2 bases and J by 1 base, with 12 bases between them. The germline CDR1 and CDR2 sequences are MGHRA and YSYEKL. Amplification used 60 Vbeta primers and 13 Jbeta primers. The protocol was immunoSEQ multiplex PCR, while the TCRdb copy is restricted to in-frame clones and leaves out a portion. This sample carries 60,000 to 70,000 clones, 75% to 85% of them seen once, and the ten largest clones take roughly 7.8%. On this clone: Its antigen is still unknown.

Sequences were obtained from PBMCs. The sequence was obtained from a man younger than 35 in good health and CMV-seropositive. This rearrangement joins TRBV4-1 to TRBJ2-7; a weak D match, TRBD2 (7 bases). The CDR3 here is CASSQRGGPSYEQYF. The DNA for the CDR3 is TGCGCCAGCAGCCAAAGGGGGGGGCCTTCCTACGAGCAGTACTTC.